The subject of this entry is one TCR beta chain. Its antigen is undetermined. The data are from a study of STAT5B mutations in CD4+ large granular lymphocyte leukemia. TCRdb's copy holds only in-frame clones and misses some; the assay was immunoSEQ multiplex PCR. The table shows fewer than 50,000 clones, with approximately 83% occurring only once. Germline V lookup: CDR1 SGHTA, CDR2 FQGTGA. The CDR3 contains 14 residues. Trimming took 2 bases from V and 6 from J, leaving 10 bases between them. Study-wide results and caveats: 8/27 top patient clones versus 2/35 control clones were TRBV06-family.

The J gene is TRBJ2-2, the V gene TRBV7-3; D is uncertain. The sequencing input was CD4+ T cells from blood buffy coats. The sequence came from a human donor in good health. CDR3 loop: CASSLLQESGELFF. The CDR3, as DNA: TGTGCCAGCAGCTTATTGCAGGAGTCCGGGGAGCTGTTTTTT.